Each of the 16 T cell receptor beta chains below was sequenced from the same sample in a study of blood T cells in healthy people across ages. A J-beta primer mix and a sample-barcoded 5' primer were used in a second PCR of roughly 6 to 12 cycles. TCRdb re-called the 5' RACE reads through MiXCR, storing one row per CDR3 protein. Of around 900,000 distinct CDR3 sequences listed, around 30% are singletons. The sequencing sample was made of blood. All receptors derive from a woman aged 80 or over in good health.

The chain recombines TRBV6-2 or TRBV6-3 with TRBJ2-2, with TRBD2 matching over 12 bases. The CDR3 spans 19 residues. Germline trimming cut 6 bases from V and 4 bases from J; bases unmatched to any gene: 15. Germline CDR1 MNHEY, CDR2 SVGEGT. As DNA, the CDR3 is TGTGCCAGCAGAACGGACCGGTTGGGACTAGCGGGTCCCACCGGGGAGCTGTTTTTT. Residues: CASRTDRLGLAGPTGELFF.

This clonotype was seen at least ten times. This chain's CDR3 is CASSFGLAGARDEQFF. The DNA of the CDR3 is TGCGCCAGCAGCTTTGGTCTAGCGGGGGCCCGGGATGAGCAGTTCTTC. V and J are TRBV5-1 and TRBJ2-1; 10 bases match TRBD2. Germline V gives CDR1 SGHRS, CDR2 YFSETQ. CDR3 length: 16 residues. The V segment lost 2 bases and the J segment 8 bases; nucleotides outside the gene matches: 10.

Remarks on this clonotype: This clone may be a read error of a much larger clone one base away. This sequence joins TRBV29-1 and TRBJ1-2; 7 nucleotides line up with TRBD1. With 6 bases clipped from V and 4 bases from J, the junction kept 11 bases outside the gene matches. Germline-derived CDR1 and CDR2 are SQVTM and ANQGSEA. CDR3 length equals 14 residues. CDR3 loop: CSVLQTGPPYGYTF. DNA of the CDR3: TGCAGCGTCCTACAGACAGGGCCCCCCTATGGCTACACCTTC.

This clonotype appeared many times. The chain links TRBV10-3 to TRBJ2-7; 7 bases line up with TRBD1. The V and J ends lost 0 bases and 4 bases, in that order; junction bases with no gene match: 3. Germline V gene lookup returns CDR1 ENHRY and CDR2 SYGVKD. The CDR3 consists of 14 residues. CDR3 amino acids: CAISESAGGYEQYF. The CDR3 DNA sequence: TGTGCCATCAGTGAGTCGGCAGGGGGATACGAGCAGTACTTC.

This clonotype was counted many times. This chain connects TRBV10-3 to TRBJ2-7, with D unclear. Germline values: CDR1 ENHRY, CDR2 SYGVKD. Trimming shortened V by 4 bases and J by 1 base, and 17 bases separated the two germline ends. The CDR3 is made up of 16 amino acids. In DNA form, the CDR3 reads TGTGCCATCAGTGGGGGTGGGCTAGGCTCATCCTACGAGCAGTACTTC. Protein: CAISGGGLGSSYEQYF.

Note on this clonotype: Mismatch with germline at one junction end may stem from a read error. The chain combines TRBV7-2 with TRBJ2-3, with D hard to call. CDR3 size: 13 residues. Germline loops: CDR1 SGHTA, CDR2 FQGNSA. The CDR3 protein is CVSSLERADTQYF. In DNA form, the CDR3 reads TGTGTCAGCAGCTTAGAGCGAGCAGATACGCAGTATTTT.

This clonotype appeared many times. V gene TRBV7-9 combines with J gene TRBJ2-3; no reliable D call. The CDR3 is 15 amino acids. Trimming took off 4 bases at V and 6 bases at J, with 17 bases between the two ends. Germline CDR1 and CDR2: SEHNR and FQNEAQ (reference sequence). The CDR3: CASSSASGRADTQYF. In nucleotides, the CDR3 is TGTGCCAGCAGCTCCGCCTCCGGCCGGGCGGATACGCAGTATTTT.

At least ten counts were recorded for this clonotype. The CDR3 sequence is CSARDSGGGRPNSPLHF. DNA for the CDR3: TGCAGTGCTAGAGATAGCGGTGGAGGACGGCCTAATTCACCCCTCCACTTT. The chain employs TRBV20-1 and TRBJ1-6; D call uncertain. This CDR3 has 17 amino acids. V was trimmed by 0 bases and J by 6 bases, leaving 18 bases between them. The germline CDR1 and CDR2 sequences are DFQATT and SNEGSKA (reference sequence).

This clonotype was recorded many times. The gene calls are TRBV12-3 or TRBV12-4 and TRBJ2-5; D is unresolved. Trimming left V 6 bases short and J 2 bases short, with 10 bases between. The CDR3 is 13 residues long. Written as DNA, the CDR3 is TGTGCCAGCAGCTTCCCAGGACAAGAGACCCAGTACTTC. Its protein is CASSFPGQETQYF.

Many counts were recorded for this clonotype. Relative to the germline gene, one junction end is altered; a read error may explain this. The V and J genes are TRBV18 and TRBJ2-5; no definite D call. There are 11 residues in the CDR3. CDR1 and CDR2 from the germline V gene are KGHSH and LQKENI. The CDR3 loop reads CASSTQETQYF. For the CDR3, the DNA is TGCGCCAGCAGCACCCAAGAGACCCAGTACTTC.

The sample holds many counts of this clonotype. This chain links TRBV7-2 with TRBJ1-2; tentatively, D is TRBD1 (6 bases). Germline V gene lookup returns CDR1 SGHTA and CDR2 FQGNSA. Trimming took off 5 bases at V and 8 bases at J, with 12 bases between the two ends. The CDR3 has 12 amino acids. CDR3 protein: CASSPQGLGYTF. The CDR3 nucleotides read TGTGCCAGCAGCCCACAGGGTCTGGGCTACACCTTC. Together with reference TRBV7-2 and TRBJ1-2, the CDR3 gives the full variable domain: GAGVSQSPSNKVTEKGKDVELRCDPISGHTALYWYRQSLGQGLEFLIYFQGNSAPDKSGLPSDRFSAERTGGSVSTLTIQRTQQEDSAVYLCASSPQGLGYTFGSGTRLTVV.

Ten or more counts support this clonotype. The chain has TRBV3-1 and TRBJ2-3; D gene unclear. CDR3 size: 14 residues. V was trimmed by 1 base and J by 5 bases, leaving 10 bases between them. Germline CDR1 is LGHDT and CDR2 is YNNKEL (reference sequence). The CDR3 region is CASSQVAMGDTQYF. The CDR3 DNA follows: TGTGCCAGCAGCCAAGTGGCTATGGGAGATACGCAGTATTTT.

The chain carries TRBV9 and TRBJ1-1, with D possibly matching TRBD1 (6 bases). From germline, CDR1 is SGDLS and CDR2 YYNGEE. Trimming removed 3 bases from V and 1 base from J, with 13 bases in between. The CDR3 is made up of 15 amino acids. DNA of the CDR3: TGTGCCAGCAGCGAGGCCGGGACATCGAACACTGAAGCTTTCTTT. Translating it yields CASSEAGTSNTEAFF. Together with reference TRBV9 and TRBJ1-1, the CDR3 gives the full variable domain: DSGVTQTPKHLITATGQRVTLRCSPRSGDLSVYWYQQSLDQGLQFLIQYYNGEERAKGNILERFSAQQFPDLHSELNLSSLELGDSALYFCASSEAGTSNTEAFFGQGTRLTVV.

This clonotype has a handful of counts. This chain uses TRBV3-1 with TRBJ1-1; TRBD1 might be the D (5 bases). Trimming removed 0 bases at V and 10 bases at J, with 12 bases between. Germline loops: CDR1 LGHDT, CDR2 YNNKEL (reference sequence). This CDR3 comprises 13 residues. The CDR3 protein is CASSQDRSQGAFF. Here the CDR3 DNA reads TGTGCCAGCAGCCAAGATAGGTCGCAGGGAGCTTTCTTT.

This chain links TRBV30 with TRBJ2-7; 7 nucleotides align to TRBD2. Gene TRBJ2-5 matches the end of the DNA better, so the J call may be wrong. The CDR3 has 14 amino acids. Germline assignment: CDR1 GTSNPN and CDR2 SVGIG (reference sequence). Here the CDR3 reads CASNREASSETQYF. The CDR3 DNA follows: TGTGCCTCCAATCGGGAGGCGAGTTCGGAGACCCAGTACTTC.

The table lists this clonotype with many counts. The chain uses TRBV7-2 and TRBJ1-2; D might be TRBD1 (5 bases). The CDR3 covers 17 residues. Germline V gene sequence: CDR1 SGHTA, CDR2 FQGNSA. V lost 0 bases and J lost 7, with 21 bases in between. The CDR3 DNA reads TGTGCCAGCAGCTTAGCGATCGGCCAGGGATGGGAGGGTGGCTACACCTTC. Translation: CASSLAIGQGWEGGYTF.